This TCR beta chain was identified during a study of shared clonotypes between healthy human individuals. TCRdb's copy holds only in-frame clones and misses some; the assay was immunoSEQ multiplex PCR. Of around 2,000,000 clones listed, roughly 94% are singletons. Positively selected for CCR7, the CD45RO-negative cells used as naive CD8 cells excluded terminally differentiated effector memory CD45RA+ cells. The CDR3 length is 17 residues. Trimming took 6 bases from V and 5 from J, leaving 26 bases between them. Germline V gives CDR1 SEHNR, CDR2 FQNEAQ (reference sequence). The V call is TRBV7-9, the J call TRBJ2-7, with D perhaps matching TRBD1 or TRBD2 (5 bases each). This clonotype was obtained from a young man in good health. The sequencing sample was made of naive CD8+ T cells sorted from blood. The CDR3 is CASRSVERGRDLDEQYF. The DNA for the CDR3 is TGTGCCAGCAGGTCCGTGGAGAGGGGCAGGGACCTAGACGAGCAGTACTTC.